This T cell receptor beta chain originates from a study of human T cells and chemical hapten exposure. Across the study: Skin on the upper inner arm, roughly 2 cm by roughly 2 cm in size, was sensitized with 2% DPC. Study-level results: Significantly greater numbers of large CDR3 similarity clusters came from expanded TCRs than from controls.

Per the authors' pipeline: TCRs per sample had a median of approximately 88,000 and ranged from about 23,224 to 750,000. A single record per CDR3 protein comes from TCRdb applying MiXCR to the RACE reads. None of the V and J calls come from the authors' own analysis; TCRdb made them. The table has some 330,000 distinct CDR3 sequences, about 5% seen once; the top ten hold roughly 8.2%. This clonotype was counted ten times or more. What it recognizes is unknown. The time point was: pre-sensitization, week 0. Treatment indicated: therapeutic diphenylcyclopropenone sensitization with weekly scalp DPC. The source material was whole blood, sampled in connection with sensitization to the hapten diphenylcyclopropenone (DPC). The receptor was derived from a woman under 30 with alopecia areata. Some clones in this sample may be carry-over from other donors' samples.

The CDR3 here is CAIGRTGTDNEQFF. The CDR3 coding sequence is TGTGCCATCGGAAGGACAGGGACCGACAATGAGCAGTTCTTC. The rearrangement uses TRBV10-3 and TRBJ2-1; TRBD1 agrees at 8 bases. Germline CDR1 reads ENHRY; CDR2 reads SYGVKD. This CDR3 contains 14 residues. The V and J ends lost 8 bases and 5 bases, in that order; junction bases with no gene match: 8.